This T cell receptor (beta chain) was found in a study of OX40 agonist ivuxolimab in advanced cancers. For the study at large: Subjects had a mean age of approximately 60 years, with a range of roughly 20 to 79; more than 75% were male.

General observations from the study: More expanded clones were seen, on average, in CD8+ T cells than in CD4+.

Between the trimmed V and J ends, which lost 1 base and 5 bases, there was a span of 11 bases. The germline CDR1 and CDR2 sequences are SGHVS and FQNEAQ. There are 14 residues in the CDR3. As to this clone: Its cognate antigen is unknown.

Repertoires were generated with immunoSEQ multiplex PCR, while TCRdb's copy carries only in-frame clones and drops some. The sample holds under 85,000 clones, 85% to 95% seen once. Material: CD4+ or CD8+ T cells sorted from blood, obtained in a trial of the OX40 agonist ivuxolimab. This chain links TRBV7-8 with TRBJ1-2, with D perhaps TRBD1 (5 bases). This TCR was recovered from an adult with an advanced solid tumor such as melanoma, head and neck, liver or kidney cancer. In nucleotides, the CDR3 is TGTGCCAGCAGCTTAGGGTCAGGGAGATATGGCTACACCTTC. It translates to CASSLGSGRYGYTF.